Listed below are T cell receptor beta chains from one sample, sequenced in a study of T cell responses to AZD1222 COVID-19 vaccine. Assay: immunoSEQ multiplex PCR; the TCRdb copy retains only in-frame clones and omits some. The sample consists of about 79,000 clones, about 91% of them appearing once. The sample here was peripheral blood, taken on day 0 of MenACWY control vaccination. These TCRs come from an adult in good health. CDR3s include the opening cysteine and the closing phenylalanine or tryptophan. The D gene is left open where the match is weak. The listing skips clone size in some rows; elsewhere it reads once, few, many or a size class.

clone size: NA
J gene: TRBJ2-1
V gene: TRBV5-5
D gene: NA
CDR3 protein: CASSLSRDRTYNEQFF
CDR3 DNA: TGTGCCAGCAGCCTTTCTCGGGACCGAACCTACAATGAGCAGTTCTTC

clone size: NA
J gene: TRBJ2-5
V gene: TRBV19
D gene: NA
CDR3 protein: CASSIVSSGIQETQYF
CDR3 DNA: TGTGCCAGTAGTATAGTTTCATCAGGAATCCAAGAGACCCAGTACTTC

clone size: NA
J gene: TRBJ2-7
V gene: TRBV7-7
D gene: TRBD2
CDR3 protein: CASISRSGTSAYYEQYF
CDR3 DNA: TGTGCCAGCATCTCTCGCTCAGGGACTAGCGCATACTACGAGCAGTACTTC

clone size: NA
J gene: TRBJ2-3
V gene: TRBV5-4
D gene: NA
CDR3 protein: CASSLWGTDTQYF
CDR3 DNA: TGTGCCAGCAGCTTATGGGGCACAGATACGCAGTATTTT

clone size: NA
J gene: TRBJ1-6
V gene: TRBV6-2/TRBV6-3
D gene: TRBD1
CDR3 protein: CASSTRQGGNSPLHF
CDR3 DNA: TGTGCCAGCAGTACTCGACAGGGAGGTAATTCACCCCTCCACTTT

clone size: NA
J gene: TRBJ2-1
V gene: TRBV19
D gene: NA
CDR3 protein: CASRMGGRGPNEQFF
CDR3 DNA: TGTGCCAGTAGAATGGGGGGGCGAGGTCCCAATGAGCAGTTCTTC

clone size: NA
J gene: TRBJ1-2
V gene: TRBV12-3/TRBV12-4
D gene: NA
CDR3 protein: CASSLLVVDGYTF
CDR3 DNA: TGTGCCAGCAGTTTATTGGTGGTTGATGGCTACACCTTC

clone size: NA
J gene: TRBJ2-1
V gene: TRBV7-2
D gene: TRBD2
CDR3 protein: CASSLVASGGGSRQFF
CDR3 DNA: TGTGCCAGCAGCTTAGTGGCTAGCGGGGGCGGGTCTCGGCAGTTCTTC

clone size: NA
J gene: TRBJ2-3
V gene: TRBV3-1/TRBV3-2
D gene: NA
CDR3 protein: CASSQETEVVTDTQYF
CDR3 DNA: TGTGCCAGCAGCCAAGAAACGGAGGTGGTAACAGATACGCAGTATTTT

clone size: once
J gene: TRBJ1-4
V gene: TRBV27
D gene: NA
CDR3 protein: CASRRLRTNEKLFF
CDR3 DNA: TGTGCCAGCAGAAGGTTACGGACTAATGAAAAACTGTTTTTT

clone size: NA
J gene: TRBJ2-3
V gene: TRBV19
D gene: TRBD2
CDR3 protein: CASNTIAGDGDTQYF
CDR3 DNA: TGTGCCAGTAATACCATAGCGGGAGATGGAGATACGCAGTATTTT

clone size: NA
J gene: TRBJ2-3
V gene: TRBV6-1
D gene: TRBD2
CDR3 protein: CASSEAPSGGRDTQYF
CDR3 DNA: TGTGCCAGCAGTGAAGCGCCTAGCGGGGGGCGGGATACGCAGTATTTT

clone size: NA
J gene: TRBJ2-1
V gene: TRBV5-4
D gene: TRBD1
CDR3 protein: CASSLETRGQNEQFF
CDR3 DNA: TGTGCCAGCAGCTTGGAAACTAGGGGGCAAAATGAGCAGTTCTTC

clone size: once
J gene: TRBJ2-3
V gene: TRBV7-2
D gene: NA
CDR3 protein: CASSFRRGIGTDTQYF
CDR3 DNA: TGTGCCAGCAGCTTCCGCAGGGGAATTGGCACAGATACGCAGTATTTT

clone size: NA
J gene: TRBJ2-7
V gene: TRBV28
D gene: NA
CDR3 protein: CASSLFGGPYEQYF
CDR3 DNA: TGTGCCAGCAGTTTATTCGGGGGCCCCTACGAGCAGTACTTC

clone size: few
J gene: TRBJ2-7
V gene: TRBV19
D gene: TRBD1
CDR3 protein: CASSMGTGLSAEQYF
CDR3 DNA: TGTGCCAGTAGTATGGGGACAGGGTTATCCGCCGAGCAGTACTTC

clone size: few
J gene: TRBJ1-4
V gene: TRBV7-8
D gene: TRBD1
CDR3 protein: CASSLFAGQGGEELFF
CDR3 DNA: TGTGCCAGCAGCTTATTTGCGGGACAGGGAGGTGAAGAACTGTTTTTT

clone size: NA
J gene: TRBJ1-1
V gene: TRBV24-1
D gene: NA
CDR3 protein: CATSDRDTEAFF
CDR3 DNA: TGTGCCACCAGTGATAGAGACACTGAAGCTTTCTTT

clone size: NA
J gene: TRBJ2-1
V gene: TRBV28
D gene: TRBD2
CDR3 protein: CASSSLTLLAGGRYNEQFF
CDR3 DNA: TGTGCCAGCAGTTCCCTCACCCTACTAGCGGGGGGCCGATACAATGAGCAGTTCTTC

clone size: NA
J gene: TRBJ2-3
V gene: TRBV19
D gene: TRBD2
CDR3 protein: CASSMNGRGMDTQYF
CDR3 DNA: TGTGCCAGTAGTATGAATGGGCGGGGGATGGATACGCAGTATTTT

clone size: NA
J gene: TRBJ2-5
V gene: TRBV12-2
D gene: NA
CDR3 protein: CASRLHLAGCQETQYF
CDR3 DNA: TGTGCAAGTCGTTTACACCTGGCGGGCTGCCAAGAGACCCAGTACTTC

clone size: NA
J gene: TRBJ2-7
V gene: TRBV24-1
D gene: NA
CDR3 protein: CATSERGGARGYEQYF
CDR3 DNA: TGTGCCACCAGTGAACGGGGTGGGGCTAGAGGCTACGAGCAGTACTTC

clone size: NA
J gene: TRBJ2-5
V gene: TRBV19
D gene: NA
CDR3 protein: CASSRTVGWQETQYF
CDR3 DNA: TGTGCCAGTAGTAGGACTGTTGGTTGGCAAGAGACCCAGTACTTC

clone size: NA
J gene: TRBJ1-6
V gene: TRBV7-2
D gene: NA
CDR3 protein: CASIPTSTLLSPLHF
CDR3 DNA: TGTGCCAGCATCCCAACAAGTACCCTTCTCTCACCCCTCCACTTT

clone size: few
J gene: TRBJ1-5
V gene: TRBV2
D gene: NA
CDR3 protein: CASSWTVRDPQHF
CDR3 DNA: TGTGCCAGCAGTTGGACAGTCCGGGATCCCCAGCATTTT

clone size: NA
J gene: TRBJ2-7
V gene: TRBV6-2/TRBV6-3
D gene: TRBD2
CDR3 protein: CASSFGAGARYEQYF
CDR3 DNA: TGTGCCAGCAGTTTTGGGGCGGGAGCGCGGTACGAGCAGTACTTC

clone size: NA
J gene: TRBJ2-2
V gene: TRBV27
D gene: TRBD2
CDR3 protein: CASSPFRLAGGNTGELFF
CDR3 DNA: TGTGCCAGCAGCCCTTTCAGACTAGCGGGAGGGAACACCGGGGAGCTGTTTTTT

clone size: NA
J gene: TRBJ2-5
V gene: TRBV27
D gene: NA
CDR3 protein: CASSFAGPGRTQYF
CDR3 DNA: TGTGCCAGCAGTTTCGCGGGCCCCGGGAGGACCCAGTACTTC

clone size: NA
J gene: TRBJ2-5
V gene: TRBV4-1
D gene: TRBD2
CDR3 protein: CASSQGASGSGQETQYF
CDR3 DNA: TGCGCCAGCAGCCAAGGGGCTAGCGGGAGTGGTCAAGAGACCCAGTACTTC

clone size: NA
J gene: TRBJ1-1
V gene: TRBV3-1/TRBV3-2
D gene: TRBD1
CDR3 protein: CASSATGGFEAFF
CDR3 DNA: TGTGCCAGCAGCGCCACAGGGGGCTTTGAAGCTTTCTTT

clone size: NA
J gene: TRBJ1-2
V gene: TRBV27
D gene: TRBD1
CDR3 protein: CASSLSRDSSGYTF
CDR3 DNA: TGTGCCAGCAGTTTATCGAGGGACAGCTCTGGCTACACCTTC

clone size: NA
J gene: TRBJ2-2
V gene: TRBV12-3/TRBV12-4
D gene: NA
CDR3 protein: CASRLDTGELFF
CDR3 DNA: TGTGCCAGCAGGCTGGACACCGGGGAGCTGTTTTTT

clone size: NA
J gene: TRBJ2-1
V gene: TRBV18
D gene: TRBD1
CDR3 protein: CASSSGQGNEQFF
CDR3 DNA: TGTGCCAGCTCATCGGGACAGGGAAATGAGCAGTTCTTC

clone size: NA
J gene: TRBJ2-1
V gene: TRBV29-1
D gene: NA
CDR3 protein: CSVPSSYNEQFF
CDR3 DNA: TGCAGCGTACCTAGCTCCTACAATGAGCAGTTCTTC

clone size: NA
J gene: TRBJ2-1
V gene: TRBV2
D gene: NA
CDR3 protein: CASSARASYNEQFF
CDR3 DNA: TGTGCCAGCAGTGCCAGGGCCTCCTACAATGAGCAGTTCTTC